Below, 21 T cell receptor beta chains from the same sample are listed, as sequenced in a study of CD8 T cells in Susac syndrome. Reverse transcription of about 0.45 to 1 ug RNA was carried out with random hexamers. TCRdb recomputed calls from the immunoSEQ multiplex PCR reads with MiXCR, one row per CDR3 protein. The table has 330,000 or so distinct CDR3 sequences, 89% seen once. Source material: CD8+ T cells from PBMCs. The origin of the receptors is a human donor with multiple sclerosis.

This sequence joins TRBV6-1 and TRBJ2-2; 7 bases are a match to TRBD2. From germline, CDR1 is MNHNS and CDR2 SASEGT. CDR3 length: 16 amino acids. V shed 8 bases, J shed 2 bases, and the junction held 11 bases outside the gene matches. The CDR3 bases are TGTGCCAGCCGGACAAGAGCGGGGCTTAACACCGGGGAGCTGTTTTTT. Protein: CASRTRAGLNTGELFF.

This clonotype was counted once. The chain couples TRBV24-1 to TRBJ2-2, with 7 bases lining up with TRBD1. This CDR3 has 16 residues. The ends lost 3 bases at V and 4 bases at J; junction bases unmatched: 7. CDR1 is KGHDR and CDR2 is SFDVKD in the germline V gene. CDR3 coding DNA: TGTGCCACCAGTGATACAGGGGTCCGAGGCACCGGGGAGCTGTTTTTT. Translation: CATSDTGVRGTGELFF.

This clonotype was found once. The V call is TRBV29-1, the J call TRBJ2-5; a possible D gene is TRBD2 (6 bases). CDR3 size: 14 residues. The ends were cut back, 3 bases at V and 4 bases at J, with 15 bases in the middle. Per the germline V gene, CDR1 is SQVTM and CDR2 is ANQGSEA. The CDR3 nucleotides read TGCAGCGTTGAGAGGGCCGGAGGGTTAGAGACCCAGTACTTC. Translated: CSVERAGGLETQYF.

This sequence joins TRBV6-6 and TRBJ2-1; the D call may be TRBD1 or TRBD2 (5 bases each). Deletions cut 4 bases from V and 5 bases from J, with 15 bases between. The CDR3 loop spans 15 amino acids. CDR1 and CDR2 from the germline V gene are MNHNY and SVGAGI (reference sequence). The DNA of the CDR3 is TGTGCCAGCAGTTTTACTAGTGGGGGTCACAATGAGCAGTTCTTC. This translates into CASSFTSGGHNEQFF.

This chain connects TRBV2 to TRBJ2-1; D unclear. Trimming shortened V by 3 bases and J by 6 bases, and 9 bases separated the two germline ends. Germline CDR1 reads SNHLY; CDR2 reads FYNNEI. CDR3 length equals 13 residues. CDR3 in DNA: TGTGCCAGCAGTGATGGTAGATCCAATGAGCAGTTCTTC. It yields the protein CASSDGRSNEQFF.

The table lists this clonotype with a count of one. The chain has TRBV12-3 or TRBV12-4 and TRBJ2-2; 13 nucleotides agree with TRBD2. The CDR3 length is 16 residues. V trimming: 6 bases; J trimming: 6 bases; junction bases outside the gene matches: 7. Written as DNA, the CDR3 is TGTGCCAGCAGCCTACTAGCGGGAGGGCTTCCCGGGGAGCTGTTTTTT. It translates to CASSLLAGGLPGELFF.

This chain links TRBV28 with TRBJ2-2, with TRBD2 matching over 9 bases. The germline V gene has CDR1 MDHEN and CDR2 SYDVKM. Trimming removed 6 bases from V and 7 bases from J; junction bases left unmatched: 6. The CDR3 consists of 14 residues. The CDR3 DNA sequence: TGTGCCAGCAGGCCGACTAGCGGAGACGGGGAGCTGTTTTTT. This sequence encodes CASRPTSGDGELFF.

The rearrangement uses TRBV27 and TRBJ2-7, with a possible D match to TRBD2 (6 bases). V was pared by 5 bases and J by 0 bases, with 14 bases between. This CDR3 region has 15 residues. Germline V gene lookup returns CDR1 MNHEY and CDR2 SMNVEV (reference sequence). The chain's CDR3 is CASSHRDSGSYEQYF. The CDR3 bases are TGTGCCAGCAGTCACCGGGACTCGGGCTCCTACGAGCAGTACTTC.

This rearrangement joins TRBV7-3 to TRBJ2-1; perhaps TRBD1 as D (6 bases). The CDR3 is 14 residues long. Per the germline V gene, CDR1 is SGHTA and CDR2 is FQGTGA. V lost 5 bases to trimming and J lost 8 bases, with 16 bases between them. The CDR3 is CASSPEQGYDEQFF. Here the CDR3 DNA reads TGTGCCAGCAGCCCCGAACAGGGTTACGATGAGCAGTTCTTC.

The V call is TRBV20-1, the J call TRBJ2-5; 7 bases fit TRBD2. The CDR3 sequence is 15 residues long. The V and J ends lost 0 bases and 14 bases, in that order; junction bases with no gene match: 18. The V gene's germline CDR1 is DFQATT and CDR2 SNEGSKA (reference sequence). CDR3 in DNA: TGCAGTGCTAGAGACGGAGGGGAACCCAGCGGGACGGCTTACTTC. It codes for CSARDGGEPSGTAYF.

This clonotype was recorded once. This rearrangement joins TRBV13 to TRBJ2-7; 10 bases align to TRBD1. V was pared by 6 bases and J by 6 bases, with 11 bases of the junction left unmatched. Germline V gene data show CDR1 as PRHDT and CDR2 as FYEKMQ (reference sequence). This CDR3 comprises 15 residues. The CDR3 region is CASSDRDRGIREQYF. Written as DNA, the CDR3 is TGTGCCAGCAGTGACCGGGACAGGGGAATCCGCGAGCAGTACTTC.

This chain connects TRBV7-6 to TRBJ2-7; 10 positions match TRBD2. This CDR3 comprises 15 residues. The germline gives CDR1 SGHVS, CDR2 FNYEAQ. Trimming at V came to 5 bases and at J to 3 bases, leaving 7 bases not matched to a gene. The CDR3 sequence is CASSPVLAGHYEQYF. The DNA for the CDR3 is TGTGCCAGCAGCCCCGTACTAGCGGGGCACTACGAGCAGTACTTC.

This clonotype was seen once. V is TRBV5-1 and J is TRBJ2-7; 8 bases are a match to TRBD2. The CDR3 sequence is 15 residues long. CDR1 and CDR2 from the germline V gene are SGHRS and YFSETQ. V lost 0 bases to trimming and J lost 4 bases; unmatched junction nucleotides: 6. The CDR3, as DNA: TGCGCCAGCAGCTTGGTCAGCGGGAGCCGATACGAGCAGTACTTC. Protein sequence: CASSLVSGSRYEQYF.

This chain links TRBV21-1 with TRBJ2-6; the D segment call TRBD1 is taken from the table without a DNA check. TRBV21-1 is designated a pseudogene. CDR3 length: 17 residues. The CDR3 reads CASSKAAGASGTNVLTF. CDR3 nucleotide sequence: TGCGCCAGCAGCAAAGCGGCAGGGGCCTCTGGGACCAACGTCCTGACTTTC.

In its sample, this clonotype was seen once. This chain connects TRBV7-9 to TRBJ1-1, with a weak D call TRBD1 (5 bases). Germline V gene lookup returns CDR1 SEHNR and CDR2 FQNEAQ (reference sequence). V lost 1 base and J 10 bases, leaving 19 bases between the germline ends. The CDR3 extends over 15 amino acids. CDR3 residues: CASSLVGGPFLGAFF. The CDR3 coding sequence is TGTGCCAGCAGCTTAGTGGGGGGACCCTTCCTTGGAGCTTTCTTT.

The J gene is TRBJ2-1, the V gene TRBV30; a weak D match, TRBD1 (6 bases). Germline assignment: CDR1 GTSNPN and CDR2 SVGIG (reference sequence). Trimming pared 0 bases from V and 2 bases from J, leaving 8 bases between. CDR3 size: 14 residues. CDR3 in DNA: TGTGCCTGGAGTGTGGGGGCACCCTACAATGAGCAGTTCTTC. Amino acid sequence: CAWSVGAPYNEQFF. Full variable domain (missing parts from reference TRBV30 and TRBJ2-1): SQTIHQWPATLVQPVGSPLSLECTVEGTSNPNLYWYRQAAGRGLQLLFYSVGIGQISSEVPQNLSASRPQDRQFILSSKKLLLSDSGFYLCAWSVGAPYNEQFFGPGTRLTVL.

This chain links TRBV29-1 with TRBJ2-3; 10 bases align to TRBD2. The CDR3 has 14 amino acids. The V gene end was trimmed by 4 bases and the J gene end by 3 bases; junction bases not matched to a gene: 4. Germline CDR1 and CDR2: SQVTM and ANQGSEA. The CDR3 nucleotides read TGCAGCGTTGCCCTAGCGGGAGCAACAGATACGCAGTATTTT. Protein sequence: CSVALAGATDTQYF.

CDR3 residues: CSVERGTGYEQYF. The CDR3 nucleotides are TGCAGCGTTGAAAGAGGGACAGGGTACGAGCAGTACTTC. V and J are TRBV29-1 and TRBJ2-7; 9 nucleotides align to TRBD1. The V gene's germline CDR1 is SQVTM and CDR2 ANQGSEA. The CDR3 covers 13 residues. The junction had 3 bases not matched to a gene; V was cut back by 2 bases and J by 4 bases.

The CDR3 region is CASSLLLAGVYNEQFF. CDR3 coding DNA: TGTGCCAGCAGCTTACTACTAGCGGGGGTCTACAATGAGCAGTTCTTC. The chain employs TRBV11-1 and TRBJ2-1; TRBD2 aligns across 11 bases. CDR1 is SGHAT, CDR2 FQDESV, per germline (reference sequence). Trimming took 2 bases from V and 3 from J; bases not matched to a gene: 3. There are 16 residues in the CDR3.

The gene calls are TRBV6-6 and TRBJ2-1; D possibly corresponds to TRBD2 (6 bases). Germline assignment: CDR1 MNHNY and CDR2 SVGAGI (reference sequence). This CDR3 has 12 residues. CDR3 amino acids: CASEGLYNEQFF. The CDR3 DNA is TGTGCTTCGGAGGGCTTGTACAATGAGCAGTTCTTC.

The gene calls are TRBV4-3 and TRBJ2-7, with TRBD1 matching over 8 bases. CDR1 is LGHNA, CDR2 YSLEER, per germline. The CDR3 totals 15 residues. The V gene end was trimmed by 4 bases and the J gene end by 0 bases; junction bases not matched to a gene: 5. The CDR3 is CASSPTDRGSYEQYF. The CDR3 nucleotides are TGCGCCAGCAGCCCAACAGACAGGGGCTCCTACGAGCAGTACTTC.